Listed below are T cell receptor beta chains from one sample, sequenced in a study of CD8 T cells in ankylosing spondylitis. TCRdb re-analysed the 5' RACE reads in MiXCR, keeping a single row per CDR3 protein. The sample contains roughly 130,000 distinct CDR3 sequences, about 13% of which appear only once. Sequencing was performed on blood, either unsorted or a sorted T cell fraction (not recorded which). The receptor source for this set is a female donor with ankylosing spondylitis or in good health (not recorded which). CDR3s include the opening cysteine and the closing phenylalanine or tryptophan. The order of the fields is V gene, J gene, D gene, clone size, CDR3 DNA, CDR3 protein. The D gene is left open where the match is weak. The size of a clone is reported for some rows only, either as once, few or many, or as a class for expanded clones.

V: TRBV6-2/TRBV6-3
J: TRBJ1-1
D: .
size: many
DNA: TGTGCCAGCAGTCCAATAGGGACGCTGAACACTGAAGCTTTCTTT
CDR3: CASSPIGTLNTEAFF

V: TRBV28
J: TRBJ2-3
D: .
size: few
DNA: TGTGCCAGCAGCCCTCAGGGCGCTAGCACAGATACGCAGTATTTT
CDR3: CASSPQGASTDTQYF

V: TRBV20-1
J: TRBJ2-1
D: .
size: many
DNA: TGCAGTGCAACCCCACCTCCCGGTGAGCAGTTCTTC
CDR3: CSATPPPGEQFF

V: TRBV7-9
J: TRBJ2-7
D: TRBD1
size: .
DNA: TGTGCCAGCAGCTCCGAAGGACAGGGGGCGCGTGAGCAGTACTTC
CDR3: CASSSEGQGAREQYF

V: TRBV5-1
J: TRBJ1-5
D: .
size: many
DNA: TGCGCCAGCAGCTTGGACGGGAAAGGAGGGCAGCCCCAGCATTTT
CDR3: CASSLDGKGGQPQHF

V: TRBV7-3
J: TRBJ1-6
D: .
size: .
DNA: TGTGCCAGCAGCCAACTCAGTAATTCACCCCTCCACTTT
CDR3: CASSQLSNSPLHF

V: TRBV6-2/TRBV6-3
J: TRBJ2-7
D: .
size: many
DNA: TGTGCCAGCAGACAAGCCAGGGACGAGCAGTACTTC
CDR3: CASRQARDEQYF

V: TRBV7-3
J: TRBJ2-3
D: TRBD2
size: .
DNA: TGTGCCAGCAGCTTTAGCGGGGGCCGCACAGATACGCAGTATTTT
CDR3: CASSFSGGRTDTQYF

V: TRBV11-2
J: TRBJ2-1
D: .
size: .
DNA: TGTGCCAGCAGCTTAGTGATAAATGAGCAGTTCTTC
CDR3: CASSLVINEQFF

V: TRBV7-3
J: TRBJ2-1
D: .
size: few
DNA: TGTGCCAGCAGCCACCTACGGTCCAATGAGCAGTTCTTC
CDR3: CASSHLRSNEQFF

V: TRBV20-1
J: TRBJ2-7
D: TRBD1
size: .
DNA: TGCAGTTATGGGGGACAGGTCTCCTACGAGCAGTACTTC
CDR3: CSYGGQVSYEQYF

V: TRBV5-1
J: TRBJ2-7
D: .
size: many
DNA: TGCGCCAGCAGCTCGGTGCAGGACTTCGCGTACGAGCAGTACTTC
CDR3: CASSSVQDFAYEQYF

V: TRBV24-1
J: TRBJ2-3
D: .
size: .
DNA: TGTGCCACCAGTCCAAAGGCGAGAACAGATACGCAGTATTTT
CDR3: CATSPKARTDTQYF

V: TRBV28
J: TRBJ2-2
D: TRBD1
size: many
DNA: TGTGCCAGCAGTAAACCTACCGGGACAGGGTTCGGGGAGCTGTTTTTT
CDR3: CASSKPTGTGFGELFF

V: TRBV10-3
J: TRBJ1-1
D: .
size: many
DNA: TGTGCCATCAGTGAAATCCCCTCGATCGCTTTAGGGAACACTGAAGCTTTCTTT
CDR3: CAISEIPSIALGNTEAFF

V: TRBV12-3/TRBV12-4
J: TRBJ2-2
D: .
size: many
DNA: TGTGCCAGCAGTTTAGCTGGCCGACACGGGGAGCTGTTTTTT
CDR3: CASSLAGRHGELFF

V: TRBV14
J: TRBJ2-7
D: .
size: few
DNA: TGTGCCAGCAGCCAAGATACGGGGGCGCGGGAGCAGTACTTC
CDR3: CASSQDTGAREQYF

V: TRBV20-1
J: TRBJ2-7
D: .
size: .
DNA: TGCGGTGCTAGAGATAATAGACAGACCTACGAGCAGTACTTC
CDR3: CGARDNRQTYEQYF

V: TRBV29-1
J: TRBJ1-5
D: .
size: many
DNA: TGCAGCGTCAGGACTTCTAGCAATCAGCCCCAGCATTTT
CDR3: CSVRTSSNQPQHF

V: TRBV6-1
J: TRBJ2-6
D: .
size: .
DNA: TGTGCCAGCAGCGAGGTGCTCTCCGGGGCCAACGTCCTGACTTTC
CDR3: CASSEVLSGANVLTF

V: TRBV5-1
J: TRBJ2-5
D: .
size: many
DNA: TGCGCCAGCAGCTTGGTAGCGCAGTTCCAAGAGACCCAGTACTTC
CDR3: CASSLVAQFQETQYF

V: TRBV5-1
J: TRBJ2-1
D: TRBD2
size: .
DNA: TGCGCCAGCAGCCCCTTAGAGACTAGCGGACACTATGAGCAGTTCTTC
CDR3: CASSPLETSGHYEQFF

V: TRBV2
J: TRBJ2-7
D: TRBD1
size: few
DNA: TGTGCCAGCAGTGATAGAGGGACAGGGACCTACGAGCAGTACTTC
CDR3: CASSDRGTGTYEQYF

V: TRBV27
J: TRBJ1-2
D: .
size: .
DNA: TGTGCCAGCAGTTACAGGGCGAACTATGGCTACACCTTC
CDR3: CASSYRANYGYTF

V: TRBV11-3
J: TRBJ2-2
D: .
size: few
DNA: TGTGCCAGCAGCTTAGGGGGGCACGCCGGGGAGCTGTTTTTT
CDR3: CASSLGGHAGELFF

V: TRBV14
J: TRBJ2-7
D: TRBD1
size: few
DNA: TGTGCCAGCAGCCACCGGGACAGGGGGCTGCACGAGCAGTACTTC
CDR3: CASSHRDRGLHEQYF

V: TRBV20-1
J: TRBJ2-3
D: .
size: .
DNA: TGCAGTGCTAGACGGGACCGAGATACGCAGTATTTT
CDR3: CSARRDRDTQYF

V: TRBV7-8
J: TRBJ2-1
D: .
size: .
DNA: TGTGCCAGCAGCTTAGCGGGGGGGGCCTCCTACAATGAGCAGTTCTTC
CDR3: CASSLAGGASYNEQFF

V: TRBV20-1
J: TRBJ2-7
D: .
size: many
DNA: TGCAGTGCTCCCTTTGGTCCCACTACCGAGCAGTACTTC
CDR3: CSAPFGPTTEQYF

V: TRBV7-9
J: TRBJ1-3
D: .
size: many
DNA: TGTGCCAGCAGCCCACGGTCGGGTGGAAACACCATATATTTT
CDR3: CASSPRSGGNTIYF

V: TRBV12-3/TRBV12-4
J: TRBJ2-3
D: TRBD2
size: many
DNA: TGTGCCAGCAGCCTGACTAGCTATGGCACAGATACGCAGTATTTT
CDR3: CASSLTSYGTDTQYF

V: TRBV12-3/TRBV12-4
J: TRBJ2-5
D: .
size: many
DNA: TGTGCCAGCAGTTCTATGGAAGCAACAAACGAAGAGACCCAGTACTTC
CDR3: CASSSMEATNEETQYF

V: TRBV15
J: TRBJ2-1
D: TRBD1
size: .
DNA: TGTGCCACCAGCAGAGATAGGGGACAGGGTCTTTATGAGCAGTTCTTC
CDR3: CATSRDRGQGLYEQFF

V: TRBV5-6
J: TRBJ2-3
D: .
size: many
DNA: TGTGCCAGCACCTTGGGCACAGATACGCAGTATTTT
CDR3: CASTLGTDTQYF

V: TRBV11-1
J: TRBJ2-1
D: .
size: .
DNA: TGTGCCAGCAGCTTAATGACTCCGGCTGGGCAGTTCTTC
CDR3: CASSLMTPAGQFF

V: TRBV28
J: TRBJ1-2
D: .
size: many
DNA: TGTGCCAGCAGTTTGGTAACACACTACTATGGCTACACCTTC
CDR3: CASSLVTHYYGYTF

V: TRBV5-4
J: TRBJ2-1
D: TRBD2
size: once
DNA: TGTGCCAGCAGCTCTCAACTAGCGGGAGTTTCCAATGAGCAGTTCTTC
CDR3: CASSSQLAGVSNEQFF

V: TRBV21-1
J: TRBJ2-7
D: .
size: .
DNA: TGTGCCGGCAGCAAAACCGGACAGGGCACCTACGAGCAGTACTTC
CDR3: CAGSKTGQGTYEQYF

V: TRBV11-2
J: TRBJ2-2
D: TRBD2
size: few
DNA: TGTGCCAGCAGCTCGATCTTTGTGGGGACTAGCGTGAAGGGCGGGGAGCTGTTTTTT
CDR3: CASSSIFVGTSVKGGELFF

V: TRBV9
J: TRBJ2-7
D: TRBD2
size: many
DNA: TGTGCCAGCAGCTCCCTAGCGGGAGAAGTGGACGAGCAGTACTTC
CDR3: CASSSLAGEVDEQYF

V: TRBV5-6
J: TRBJ2-7
D: .
size: few
DNA: TGTGCCAGCAGCTCAACGGATTGGCGAGGGGGCTACGAGCAGTACTTC
CDR3: CASSSTDWRGGYEQYF

V: TRBV10-3
J: TRBJ2-5
D: TRBD2
size: few
DNA: TGTGCCATCAGTGCACAGCGGGATGGGGAGACCCAGTACTTC
CDR3: CAISAQRDGETQYF

V: TRBV5-1
J: TRBJ2-1
D: .
size: many
DNA: TGCGCCAGCAGCCAGACTTTCAATGAGCAGTTCTTC
CDR3: CASSQTFNEQFF